Sequencing of this T cell receptor beta chain was carried out in a study of beta chain features in type 1 diabetes. Overall study: Across the samples, about 100 million sorted cells were examined in total.

Study-level results: Cells with high TCR expression could be over-represented when cDNA is sequenced. Here, the possible influence of HLA type (on TCRB rearrangement) remained unresolved. A moderate, significant TCRB CDR3 shortening appeared in type 1 diabetes across four CD4+ subsets.

V was clipped by 2 bases and J by 7 bases, with 5 bases between them. This CDR3 has 11 residues. The V gene's germline CDR1 is ENHRY and CDR2 SYGVKD. Regarding this clone: The target antigen is unknown.

Reverse transcribing all isolated RNA meant expressed TCRB transcripts were sequenced. The repertoire was sequenced with immunoSEQ multiplex PCR; TCRdb's copy has only in-frame clones and lacks some. The data contain a few hundred thousand clones, roughly 31% of them singletons. This receptor was identified in a man aged 18-30 years in good health. V gene TRBV10-3 combines with J gene TRBJ1-2; the D is unclear. The sample consisted of naive CD4+ T cells from blood. The CDR3 sequence is CAISEGGGYTF. The CDR3 coding sequence is TGTGCCATCAGTGAGGGAGGTGGCTACACCTTC.